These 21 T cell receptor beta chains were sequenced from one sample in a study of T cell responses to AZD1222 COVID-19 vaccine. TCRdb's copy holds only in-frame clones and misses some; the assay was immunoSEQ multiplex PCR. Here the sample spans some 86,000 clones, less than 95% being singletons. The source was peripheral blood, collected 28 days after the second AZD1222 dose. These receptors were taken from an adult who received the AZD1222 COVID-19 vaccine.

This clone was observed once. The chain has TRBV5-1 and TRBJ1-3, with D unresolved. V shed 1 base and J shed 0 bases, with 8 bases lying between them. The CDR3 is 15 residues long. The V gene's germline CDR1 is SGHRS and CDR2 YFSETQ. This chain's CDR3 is CASSLSLNSGNTIYF. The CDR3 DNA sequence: TGCGCCAGCAGCTTGTCCCTAAACTCTGGAAACACCATATATTTT. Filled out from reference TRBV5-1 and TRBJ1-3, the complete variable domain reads KAGVTQTPRYLIKTRGQQVTLSCSPISGHRSVSWYQQTPGQGLQFLFEYFSETQRNKGNFPGRFSGRQFSNSRSEMNVSTLELGDSALYLCASSLSLNSGNTIYFGEGSWLTVV.

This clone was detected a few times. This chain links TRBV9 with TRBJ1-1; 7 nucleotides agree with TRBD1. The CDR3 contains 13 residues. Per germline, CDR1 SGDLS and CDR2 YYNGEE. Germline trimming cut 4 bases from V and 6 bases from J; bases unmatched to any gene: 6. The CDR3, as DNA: TGTGCCAGCAGCAAGCGGGACAGCTCTGAAGCTTTCTTT. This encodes CASSKRDSSEAFF.

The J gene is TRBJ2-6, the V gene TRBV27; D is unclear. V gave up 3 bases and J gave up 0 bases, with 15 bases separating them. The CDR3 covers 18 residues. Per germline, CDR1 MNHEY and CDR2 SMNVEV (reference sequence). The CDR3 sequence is CASSFQVSVSSGANVLTF. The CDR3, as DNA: TGTGCCAGCAGTTTTCAGGTCAGTGTAAGCTCTGGGGCCAACGTCCTGACTTTC.

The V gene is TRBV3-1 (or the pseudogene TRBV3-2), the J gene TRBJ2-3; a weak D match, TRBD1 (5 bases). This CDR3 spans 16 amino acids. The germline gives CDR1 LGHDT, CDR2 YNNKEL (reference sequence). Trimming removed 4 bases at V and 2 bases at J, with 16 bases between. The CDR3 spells CASSRTGGTHTDTQYF. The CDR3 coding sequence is TGTGCCAGCAGCCGCACAGGTGGCACCCACACAGATACGCAGTATTTT.

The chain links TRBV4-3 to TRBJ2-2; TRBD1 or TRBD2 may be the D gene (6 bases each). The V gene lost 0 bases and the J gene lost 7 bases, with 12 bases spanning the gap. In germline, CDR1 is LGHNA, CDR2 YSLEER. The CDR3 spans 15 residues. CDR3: CASSQERGVIGELFF. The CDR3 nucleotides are TGCGCCAGCAGCCAAGAAAGGGGGGTTATCGGGGAGCTGTTTTTT.

CDR3 loop: CASSTGREPGSYGYTF. CDR3 nucleotide sequence: TGTGCCAGCAGTACGGGGAGGGAACCAGGGAGCTATGGCTACACCTTC. The chain is built from TRBV27 and TRBJ1-2; D possibly corresponds to TRBD1 (5 bases). The V gene's germline CDR1 is MNHEY and CDR2 SMNVEV (reference sequence). The CDR3 has 16 amino acids. Trimming pared 5 bases from V and 4 bases from J, leaving 20 bases between.

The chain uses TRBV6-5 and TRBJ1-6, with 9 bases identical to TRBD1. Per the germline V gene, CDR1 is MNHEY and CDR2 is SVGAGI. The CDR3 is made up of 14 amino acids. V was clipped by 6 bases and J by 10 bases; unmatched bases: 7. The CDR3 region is CASSHRDRASPLHF. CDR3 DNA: TGTGCCAGCAGCCACCGGGACAGGGCCTCACCCCTCCACTTT.

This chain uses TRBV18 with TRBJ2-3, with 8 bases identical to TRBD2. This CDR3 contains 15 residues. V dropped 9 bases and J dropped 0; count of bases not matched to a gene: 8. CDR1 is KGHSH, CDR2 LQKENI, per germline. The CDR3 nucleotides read TGTGCCAGTTGCACCACGGGAGGGAGCACAGATACGCAGTATTTT. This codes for CASCTTGGSTDTQYF.

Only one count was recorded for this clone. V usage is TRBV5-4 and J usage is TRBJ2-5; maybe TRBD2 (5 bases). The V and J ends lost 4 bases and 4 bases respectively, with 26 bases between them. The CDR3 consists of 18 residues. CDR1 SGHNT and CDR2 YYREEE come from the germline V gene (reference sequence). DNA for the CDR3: TGTGCCAGCAGCGGCGGATTAGGAGGCCCAACCTCCTCAGAGACCCAGTACTTC. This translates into CASSGGLGGPTSSETQYF. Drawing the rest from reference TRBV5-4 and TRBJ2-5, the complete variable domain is ETGVTQSPTHLIKTRGQQVTLRCSSQSGHNTVSWYQQALGQGPQFIFQYYREEENGRGNFPPRFSGLQFPNYSSELNVNALELDDSALYLCASSGGLGGPTSSETQYFGPGTRLLVL.

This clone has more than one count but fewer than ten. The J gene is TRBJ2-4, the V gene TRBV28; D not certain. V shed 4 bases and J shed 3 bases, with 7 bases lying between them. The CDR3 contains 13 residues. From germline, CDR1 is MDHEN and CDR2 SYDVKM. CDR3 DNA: TGTGCCAGCAGTTCAAACGACAAAAACATTCAGTACTTC. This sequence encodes CASSSNDKNIQYF.

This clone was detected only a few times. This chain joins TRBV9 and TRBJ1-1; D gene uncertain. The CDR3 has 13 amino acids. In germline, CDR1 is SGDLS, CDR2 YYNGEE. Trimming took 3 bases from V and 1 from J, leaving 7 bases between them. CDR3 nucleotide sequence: TGTGCCAGCAGCGCACGGAGGAACACTGAAGCTTTCTTT. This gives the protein CASSARRNTEAFF.

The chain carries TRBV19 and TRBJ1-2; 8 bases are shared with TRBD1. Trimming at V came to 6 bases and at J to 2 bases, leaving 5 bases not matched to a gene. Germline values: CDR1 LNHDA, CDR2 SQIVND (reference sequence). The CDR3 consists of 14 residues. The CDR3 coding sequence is TGTGCCAGTAGATTGCAGGGGGCGAACTATGGCTACACCTTC. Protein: CASRLQGANYGYTF.

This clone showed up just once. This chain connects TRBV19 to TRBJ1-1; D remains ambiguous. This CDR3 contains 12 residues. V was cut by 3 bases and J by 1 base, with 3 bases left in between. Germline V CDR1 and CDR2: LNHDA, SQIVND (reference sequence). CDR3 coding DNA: TGTGCCAGTAGTATGAGGAACACTGAAGCTTTCTTT. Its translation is CASSMRNTEAFF.

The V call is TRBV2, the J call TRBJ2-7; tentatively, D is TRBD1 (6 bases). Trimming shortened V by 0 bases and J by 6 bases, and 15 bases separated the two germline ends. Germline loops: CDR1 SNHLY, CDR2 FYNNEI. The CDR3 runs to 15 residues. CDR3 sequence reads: CASSEAGAMSSEQYF. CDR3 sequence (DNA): TGTGCCAGCAGTGAAGCGGGGGCCATGAGCAGCGAGCAGTACTTC.

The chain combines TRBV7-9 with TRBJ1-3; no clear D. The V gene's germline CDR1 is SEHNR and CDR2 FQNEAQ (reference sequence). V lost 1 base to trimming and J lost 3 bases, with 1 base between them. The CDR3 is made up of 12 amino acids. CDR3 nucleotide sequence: TGTGCCAGCAGCTTAGATGGAAACACCATATATTTT. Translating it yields CASSLDGNTIYF.

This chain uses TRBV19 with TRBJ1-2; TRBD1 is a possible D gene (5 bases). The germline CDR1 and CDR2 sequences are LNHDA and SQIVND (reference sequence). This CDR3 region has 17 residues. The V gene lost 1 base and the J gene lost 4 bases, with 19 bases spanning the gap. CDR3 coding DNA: TGTGCCAGTAGTATAGGCATAGACAGCTCTATGCTCTATGGCTACACCTTC. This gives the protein CASSIGIDSSMLYGYTF.

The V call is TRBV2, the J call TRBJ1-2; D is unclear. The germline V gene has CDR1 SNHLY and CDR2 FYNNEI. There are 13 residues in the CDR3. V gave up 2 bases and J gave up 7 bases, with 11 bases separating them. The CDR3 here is CASSESGSGGYTF. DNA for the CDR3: TGTGCCAGCAGTGAATCGGGGAGTGGTGGCTACACCTTC.

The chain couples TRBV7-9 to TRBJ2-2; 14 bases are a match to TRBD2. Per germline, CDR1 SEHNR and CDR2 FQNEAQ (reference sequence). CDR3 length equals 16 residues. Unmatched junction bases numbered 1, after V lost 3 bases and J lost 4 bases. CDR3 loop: CASSFGLAGGTGELFF. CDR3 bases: TGTGCCAGCAGCTTTGGACTAGCGGGGGGCACCGGGGAGCTGTTTTTT.

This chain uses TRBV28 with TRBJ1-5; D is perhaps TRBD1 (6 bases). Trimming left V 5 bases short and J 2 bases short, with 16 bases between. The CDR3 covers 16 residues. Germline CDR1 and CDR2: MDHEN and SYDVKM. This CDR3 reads CASSPTGTRGNQPQHF. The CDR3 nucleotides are TGTGCCAGCAGTCCTACAGGGACTAGAGGCAATCAGCCCCAGCATTTT. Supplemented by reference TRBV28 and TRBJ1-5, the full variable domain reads DVKVTQSSRYLVKRTGEKVFLECVQDMDHENMFWYRQDPGLGLRLIYFSYDVKMKEKGDIPEGYSVSREKKERFSLILESASTNQTSMYLCASSPTGTRGNQPQHFGDGTRLSIL.

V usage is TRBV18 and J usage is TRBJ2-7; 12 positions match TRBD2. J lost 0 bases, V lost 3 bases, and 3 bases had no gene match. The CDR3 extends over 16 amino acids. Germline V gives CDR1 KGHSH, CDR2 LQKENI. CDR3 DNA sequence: TGTGCCAGCTCACCCCTAGCGGGGGGGAGCTCCTACGAGCAGTACTTC. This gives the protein CASSPLAGGSSYEQYF. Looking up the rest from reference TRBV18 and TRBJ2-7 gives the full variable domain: NAGVMQNPRHLVRRRGQEARLRCSPMKGHSHVYWYRQLPEEGLKFMVYLQKENIIDESGMPKERFSAEFPKEGPSILRIQQVVRGDSAAYFCASSPLAGGSSYEQYFGPGTRLTVT.

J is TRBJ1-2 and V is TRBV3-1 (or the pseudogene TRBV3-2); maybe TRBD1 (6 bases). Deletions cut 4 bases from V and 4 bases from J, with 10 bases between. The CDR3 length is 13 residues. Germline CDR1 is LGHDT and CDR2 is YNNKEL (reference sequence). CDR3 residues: CASSPGVAYGYTF. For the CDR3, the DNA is TGTGCCAGCAGCCCAGGGGTCGCCTATGGCTACACCTTC.